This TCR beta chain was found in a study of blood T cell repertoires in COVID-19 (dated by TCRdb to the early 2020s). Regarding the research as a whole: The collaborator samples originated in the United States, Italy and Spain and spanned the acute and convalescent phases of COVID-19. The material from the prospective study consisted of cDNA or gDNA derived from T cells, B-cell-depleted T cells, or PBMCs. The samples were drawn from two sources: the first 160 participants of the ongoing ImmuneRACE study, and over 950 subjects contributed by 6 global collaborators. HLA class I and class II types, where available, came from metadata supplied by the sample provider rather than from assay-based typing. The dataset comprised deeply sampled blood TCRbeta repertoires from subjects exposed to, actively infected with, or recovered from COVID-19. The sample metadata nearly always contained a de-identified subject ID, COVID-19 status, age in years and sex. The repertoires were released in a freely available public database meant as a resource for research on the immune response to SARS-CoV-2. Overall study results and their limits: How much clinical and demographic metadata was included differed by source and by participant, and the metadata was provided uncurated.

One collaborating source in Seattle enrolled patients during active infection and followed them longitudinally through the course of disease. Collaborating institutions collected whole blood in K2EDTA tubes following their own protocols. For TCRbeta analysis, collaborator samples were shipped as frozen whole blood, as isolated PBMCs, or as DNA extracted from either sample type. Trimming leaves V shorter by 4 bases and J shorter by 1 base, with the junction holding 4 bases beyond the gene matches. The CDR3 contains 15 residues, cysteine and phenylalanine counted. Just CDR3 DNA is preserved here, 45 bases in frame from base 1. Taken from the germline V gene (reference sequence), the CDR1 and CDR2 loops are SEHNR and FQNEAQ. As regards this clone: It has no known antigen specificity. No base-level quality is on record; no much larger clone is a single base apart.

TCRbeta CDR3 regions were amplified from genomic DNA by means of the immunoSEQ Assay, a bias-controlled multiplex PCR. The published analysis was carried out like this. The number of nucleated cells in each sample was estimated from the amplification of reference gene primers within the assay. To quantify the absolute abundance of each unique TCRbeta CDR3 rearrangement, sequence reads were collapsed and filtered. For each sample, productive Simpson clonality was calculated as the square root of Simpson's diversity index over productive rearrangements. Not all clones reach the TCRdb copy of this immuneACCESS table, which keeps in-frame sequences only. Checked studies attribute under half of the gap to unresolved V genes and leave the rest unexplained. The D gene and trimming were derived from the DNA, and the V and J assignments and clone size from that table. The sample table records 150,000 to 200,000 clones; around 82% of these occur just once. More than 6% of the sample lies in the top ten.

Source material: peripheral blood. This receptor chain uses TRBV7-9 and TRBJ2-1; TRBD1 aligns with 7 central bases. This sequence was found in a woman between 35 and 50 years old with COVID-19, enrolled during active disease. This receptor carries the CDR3 CASSSGTASYNEQFF. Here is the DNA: TGTGCCAGCAGCTCGGGGACAGCGTCCTACAATGAGCAGTTCTTC.